This T cell receptor beta chain was recovered during a study of T cell changes during pregnancy in multiple sclerosis. This CDR3 comprises 17 residues. The germline CDR1 and CDR2 sequences are MDHEN and SYDVKM. V lost 2 bases and J lost 3, with 14 bases in between. Sequencing used immunoSEQ multiplex PCR; TCRdb keeps in-frame clones, though not all of them. The sample lists about 80,000 clones, about 92% seen once, with 1.4% in the top ten. The receptor was isolated from a female donor with multiple sclerosis, enrolled in a pregnancy study. The V and J genes are TRBV28 and TRBJ1-6; maybe TRBD1 (5 bases). Sequenced here: peripheral blood, sampled before pregnancy. The CDR3 bases are TGTGCCAGCAGTTTAGTCCAGGGTAGTTTCTATAATTCACCCCTCCACTTT. This gives the protein CASSLVQGSFYNSPLHF.